Here is one T cell receptor (beta chain) with its context. This entry belongs to a study of blood T cell repertoires in COVID-19. On the study more broadly: Material from acute and convalescent COVID-19 was sourced from the United States, Italy and Spain. T cells, B-cell-depleted T cells, or PBMCs supplied cDNA or gDNA.

Authors' data handling: Quantification of nucleated cells was approximated via reference gene primer amplification. Profiling relied on immunoSEQ multiplex PCR, and the TCRdb table lists in-frame clones only, not all of them. The V and J calls and clone size come from that table; D and trimming were worked out from the DNA. Altogether some 80,000 clones are present, about 87% being singletons, with the ten largest covering about 8.5%. The CDR3 loop spans 17 amino acids. V gave up 1 base and J gave up 6 bases; unmatched junction bases: 10. CDR1 is LGHDT and CDR2 is YNNKEL in the germline V gene (reference sequence).

The TCR comes from an elderly man with active or convalescent COVID-19. The sample taken for sequencing was peripheral blood. The V and J genes are TRBV3-1 (or the pseudogene TRBV3-2) and TRBJ1-5, with TRBD1 identical over 9 bases. The CDR3 here is CASSQGYGTGSVQPQHF. CDR3 nucleotide sequence: TGTGCCAGCAGCCAAGGTTATGGGACAGGGTCTGTTCAGCCCCAGCATTTT.